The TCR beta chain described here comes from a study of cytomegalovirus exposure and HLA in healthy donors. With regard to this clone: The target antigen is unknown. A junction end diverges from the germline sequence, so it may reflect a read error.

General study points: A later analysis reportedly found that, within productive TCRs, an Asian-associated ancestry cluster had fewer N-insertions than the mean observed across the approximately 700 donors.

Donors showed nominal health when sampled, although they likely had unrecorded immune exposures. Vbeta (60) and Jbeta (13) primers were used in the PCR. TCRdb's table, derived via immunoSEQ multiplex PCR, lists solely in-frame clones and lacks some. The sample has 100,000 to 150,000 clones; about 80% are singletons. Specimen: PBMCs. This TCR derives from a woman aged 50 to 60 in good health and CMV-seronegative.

The CDR3 sequence is CASSLKRVQGDLLAF. The CDR3 bases are TGTGCCAGCAGCTTGAAAAGGGTACAGGGAGATTTACTTGCCTTT. The chain joins TRBV7-8 to TRBJ1-1; D possibly corresponds to TRBD1 (6 bases). The CDR3 runs 15 residues. Germline CDR1 reads SGHVS; CDR2 reads FQNEAQ.